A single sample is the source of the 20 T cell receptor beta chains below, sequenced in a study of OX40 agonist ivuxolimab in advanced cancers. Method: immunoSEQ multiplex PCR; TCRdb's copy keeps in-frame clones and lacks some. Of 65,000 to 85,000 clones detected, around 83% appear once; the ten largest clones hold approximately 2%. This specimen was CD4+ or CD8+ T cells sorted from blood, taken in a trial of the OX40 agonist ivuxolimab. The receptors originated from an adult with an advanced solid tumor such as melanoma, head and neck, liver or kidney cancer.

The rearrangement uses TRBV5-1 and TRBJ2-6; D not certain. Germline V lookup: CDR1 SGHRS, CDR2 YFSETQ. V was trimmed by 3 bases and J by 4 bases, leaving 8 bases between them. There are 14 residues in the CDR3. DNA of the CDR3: TGCGCCAGCAGCTGGTCATCGGGGGCCAACGTCCTGACTTTC. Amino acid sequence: CASSWSSGANVLTF.

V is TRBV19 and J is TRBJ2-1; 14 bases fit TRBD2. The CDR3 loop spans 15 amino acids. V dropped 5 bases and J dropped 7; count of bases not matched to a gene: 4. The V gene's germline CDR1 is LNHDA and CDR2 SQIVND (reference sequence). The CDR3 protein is CASSWGLAGVNEQFF. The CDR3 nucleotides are TGTGCCAGTAGTTGGGGACTAGCGGGAGTGAATGAGCAGTTCTTC.

For the CDR3, the DNA is TGCAGCGTTGCCGGGGACCCCTACAATGAGCAGTTCTTC. This sequence encodes CSVAGDPYNEQFF. The chain uses TRBV29-1 and TRBJ2-1; D assignment may be TRBD1 or TRBD2 (5 bases each). The germline V gene has CDR1 SQVTM and CDR2 ANQGSEA. Trimming shortened V by 4 bases and J by 2 bases, and 9 bases separated the two germline ends. The CDR3 spans 13 residues.

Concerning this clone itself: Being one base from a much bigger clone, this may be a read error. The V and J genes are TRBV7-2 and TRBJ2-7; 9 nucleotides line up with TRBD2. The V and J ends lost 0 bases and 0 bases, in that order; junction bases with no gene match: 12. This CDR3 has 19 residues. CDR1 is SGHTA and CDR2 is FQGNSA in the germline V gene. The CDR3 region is CASSLARGGTGGLSYEQYF. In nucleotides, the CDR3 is TGTGCCAGCAGCTTAGCGCGGGGGGGTACGGGGGGCCTCTCCTACGAGCAGTACTTC. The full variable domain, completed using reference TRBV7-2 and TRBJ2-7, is GAGVSQSPSNKVTEKGKDVELRCDPISGHTALYWYRQSLGQGLEFLIYFQGNSAPDKSGLPSDRFSAERTGGSVSTLTIQRTQQEDSAVYLCASSLARGGTGGLSYEQYFGPGTRLTVT.

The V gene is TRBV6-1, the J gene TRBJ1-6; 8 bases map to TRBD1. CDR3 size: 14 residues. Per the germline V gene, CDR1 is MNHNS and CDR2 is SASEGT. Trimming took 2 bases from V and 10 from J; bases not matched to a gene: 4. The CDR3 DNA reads TGTGCCAGCAGTGAAACAGGGGGGAGATCACCCCTCCACTTT. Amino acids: CASSETGGRSPLHF.

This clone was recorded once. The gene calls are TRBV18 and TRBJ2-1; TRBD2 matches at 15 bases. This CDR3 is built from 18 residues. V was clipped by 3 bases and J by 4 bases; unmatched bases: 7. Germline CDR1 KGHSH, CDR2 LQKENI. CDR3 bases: TGTGCCAGCTCACCGGGACTAGCGGGAGGCGGAGGGTACAATGAGCAGTTCTTC. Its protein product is CASSPGLAGGGGYNEQFF.

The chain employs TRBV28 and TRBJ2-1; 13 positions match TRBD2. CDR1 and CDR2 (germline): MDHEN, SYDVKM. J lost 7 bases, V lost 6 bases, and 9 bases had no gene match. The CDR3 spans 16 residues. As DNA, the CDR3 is TGTGCCAGCAGGTCTCGACTAGCGGGGGGTCTAAATGAGCAGTTCTTC. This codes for CASRSRLAGGLNEQFF.

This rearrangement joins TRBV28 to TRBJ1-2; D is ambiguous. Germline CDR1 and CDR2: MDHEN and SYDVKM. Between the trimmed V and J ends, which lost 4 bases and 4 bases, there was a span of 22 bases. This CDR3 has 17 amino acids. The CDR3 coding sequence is TGTGCCAGCAGTTCTCCCCCCGGGCGGGAAGGAAGCTATGGCTACACCTTC. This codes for CASSSPPGREGSYGYTF.

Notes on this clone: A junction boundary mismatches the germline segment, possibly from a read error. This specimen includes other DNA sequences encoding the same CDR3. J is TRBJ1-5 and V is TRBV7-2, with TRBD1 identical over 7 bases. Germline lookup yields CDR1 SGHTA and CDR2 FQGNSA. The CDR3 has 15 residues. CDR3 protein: CASSPYQGGNQPQHF. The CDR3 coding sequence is TGTGCCAGCAGCCCCTACCAGGGGGGCAACCAGCCCCAGCATTTT. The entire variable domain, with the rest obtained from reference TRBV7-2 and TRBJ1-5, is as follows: GAGVSQSPSNKVTEKGKDVELRCDPISGHTALYWYRQSLGQGLEFLIYFQGNSAPDKSGLPSDRFSAERTGGSVSTLTIQRTQQEDSAVYLCASSPYQGGNQPQHFGDGTRLSIL.

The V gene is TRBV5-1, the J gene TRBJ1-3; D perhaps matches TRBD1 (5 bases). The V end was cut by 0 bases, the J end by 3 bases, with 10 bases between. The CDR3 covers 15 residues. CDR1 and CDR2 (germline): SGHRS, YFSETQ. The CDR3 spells CASSLAPGLGNTIYF. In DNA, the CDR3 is TGCGCCAGCAGCTTGGCCCCGGGGCTTGGAAACACCATATATTTT.

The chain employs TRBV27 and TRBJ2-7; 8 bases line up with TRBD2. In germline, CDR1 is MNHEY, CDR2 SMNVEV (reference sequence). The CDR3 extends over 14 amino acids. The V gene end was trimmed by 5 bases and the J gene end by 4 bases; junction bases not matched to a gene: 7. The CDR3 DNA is TGTGCCAGCAGTAAAGCGGGGGAGACATACGAGCAGTACTTC. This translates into CASSKAGETYEQYF.

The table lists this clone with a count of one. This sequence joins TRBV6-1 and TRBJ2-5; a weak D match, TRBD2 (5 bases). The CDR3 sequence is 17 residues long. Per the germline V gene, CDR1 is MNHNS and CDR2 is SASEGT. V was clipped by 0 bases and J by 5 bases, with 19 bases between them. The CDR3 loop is CASSEALLGLRGETQYF. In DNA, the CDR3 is TGTGCCAGCAGTGAAGCTCTCCTGGGTCTGAGAGGGGAGACCCAGTACTTC.

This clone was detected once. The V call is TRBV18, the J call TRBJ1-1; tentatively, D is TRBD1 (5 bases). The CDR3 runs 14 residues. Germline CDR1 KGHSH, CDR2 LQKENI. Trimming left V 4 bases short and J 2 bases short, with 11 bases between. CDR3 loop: CASSLGTGNTEAFF. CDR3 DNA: TGTGCCAGCTCACTCGGGACCGGCAACACTGAAGCTTTCTTT.

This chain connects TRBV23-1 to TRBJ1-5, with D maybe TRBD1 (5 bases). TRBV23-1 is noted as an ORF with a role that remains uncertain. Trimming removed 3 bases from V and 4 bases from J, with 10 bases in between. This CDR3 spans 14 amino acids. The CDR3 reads CASSHVRANQPQHF. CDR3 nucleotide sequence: TGCGCCAGCAGTCACGTCAGGGCGAATCAGCCCCAGCATTTT.

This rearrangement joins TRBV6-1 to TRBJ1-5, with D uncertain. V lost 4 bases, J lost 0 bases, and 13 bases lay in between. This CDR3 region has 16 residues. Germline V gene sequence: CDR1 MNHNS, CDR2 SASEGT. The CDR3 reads CASSARRGDSNQPQHF. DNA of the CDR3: TGTGCCAGCAGTGCCCGGCGTGGCGATAGCAATCAGCCCCAGCATTTT.

The CDR3 sequence is CASSEDSWSNQPQHF. The DNA of the CDR3 is TGTGCCAGCAGTGAAGACTCTTGGTCAAATCAGCCCCAGCATTTT. The J gene is TRBJ1-5, the V gene TRBV6-1, with D uncertain. CDR3 length equals 15 residues. The V and J ends lost 1 base and 4 bases respectively, with 11 bases between them. Looked up from germline, CDR1 is MNHNS and CDR2 is SASEGT.

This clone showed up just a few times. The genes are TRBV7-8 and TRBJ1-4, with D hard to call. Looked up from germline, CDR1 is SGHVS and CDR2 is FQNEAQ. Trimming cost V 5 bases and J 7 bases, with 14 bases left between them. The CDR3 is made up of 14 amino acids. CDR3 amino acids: CASSPGRISEKLFF. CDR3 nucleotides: TGTGCCAGCAGCCCAGGAAGGATCTCTGAAAAACTGTTTTTT. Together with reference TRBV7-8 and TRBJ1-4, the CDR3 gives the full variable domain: GAGVSQSPRYKVAKRGQDVALRCDPISGHVSLFWYQQALGQGPEFLTYFQNEAQLDKSGLPSDRFFAERPEGSVSTLKIQRTQQEDSAVYLCASSPGRISEKLFFGSGTQLSVL.

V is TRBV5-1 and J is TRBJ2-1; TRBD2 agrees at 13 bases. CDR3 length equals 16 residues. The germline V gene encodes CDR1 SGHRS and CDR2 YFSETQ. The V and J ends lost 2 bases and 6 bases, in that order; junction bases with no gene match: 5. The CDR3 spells CASSFSGLAGVNEQFF. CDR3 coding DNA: TGCGCCAGCAGCTTCTCCGGACTAGCGGGAGTCAATGAGCAGTTCTTC.

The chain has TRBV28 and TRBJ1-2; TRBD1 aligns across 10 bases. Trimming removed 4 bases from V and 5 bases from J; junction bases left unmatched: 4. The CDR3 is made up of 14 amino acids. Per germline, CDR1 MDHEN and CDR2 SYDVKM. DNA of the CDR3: TGTGCCAGCAGTTCGGACAGGGGGAGGTATGGCTACACCTTC. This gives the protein CASSSDRGRYGYTF.

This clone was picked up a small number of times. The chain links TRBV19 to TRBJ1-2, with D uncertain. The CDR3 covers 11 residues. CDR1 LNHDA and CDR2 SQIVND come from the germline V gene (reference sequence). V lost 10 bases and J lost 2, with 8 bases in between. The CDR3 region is CATRRNYGYTF. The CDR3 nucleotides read TGTGCCACTCGACGGAACTATGGCTACACCTTC. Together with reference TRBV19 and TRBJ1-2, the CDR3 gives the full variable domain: DGGITQSPKYLFRKEGQNVTLSCEQNLNHDAMYWYRQDPGQGLRLIYYSQIVNDFQKGDIAEGYSVSREKKESFPLTVTSAQKNPTAFYLCATRRNYGYTFGSGTRLTVV.